This T cell receptor (beta chain) comes out of a study of blood T cell repertoires in COVID-19. Turning to the study itself: Whether acute or convalescent, the COVID-19 samples came from the United States, Italy and Spain. From T cells, B-cell-depleted T cells, or PBMCs came the material, which was cDNA or gDNA.

As handled by the study authors: By means of reference gene primer amplification, nucleated cell counts were estimated. The data were produced by immunoSEQ multiplex PCR, yet TCRdb's version contains in-frame clones alone and is incomplete. V and J calls and clone size come straight from that table; D and trimming were deduced from the DNA. The sample shows tens of thousands of clones, 65% to 85% of them seen only once. This clonotype was obtained from an elderly man with active or convalescent COVID-19. The sample consisted of peripheral blood.

CDR3 loop: CASSRRDSYEQYF. The DNA for the CDR3 is TGTGCCAGCAGCCGGCGGGACTCCTACGAGCAGTACTTC. The V call is TRBV5-4, the J call TRBJ2-7, with D maybe TRBD2 (6 bases). V gave up 4 bases and J gave up 0 bases, with 8 bases separating them. Germline-derived CDR1 and CDR2 are SGHNT and YYREEE (reference sequence). The CDR3 sequence is 13 residues long.